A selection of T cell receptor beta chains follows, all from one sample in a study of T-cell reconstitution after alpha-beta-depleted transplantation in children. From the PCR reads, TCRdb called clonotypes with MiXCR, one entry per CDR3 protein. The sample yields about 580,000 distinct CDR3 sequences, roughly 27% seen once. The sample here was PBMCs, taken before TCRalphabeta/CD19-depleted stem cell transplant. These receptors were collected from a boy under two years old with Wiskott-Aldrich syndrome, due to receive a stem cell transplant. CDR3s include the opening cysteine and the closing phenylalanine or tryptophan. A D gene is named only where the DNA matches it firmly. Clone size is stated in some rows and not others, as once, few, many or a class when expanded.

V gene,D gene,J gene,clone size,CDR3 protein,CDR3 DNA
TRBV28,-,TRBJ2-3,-,CASSLLLDTQYF,TGTGCCAGCAGTTTATTGTTAGATACGCAGTATTTT
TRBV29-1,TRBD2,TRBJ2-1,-,CSMRVAGAYNEQFF,TGCAGCATGAGGGTAGCGGGGGCCTACAATGAGCAGTTCTTC
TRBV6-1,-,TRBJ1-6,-,CASSERGNSPLHF,TGTGCCAGCAGTGAACGGGGGAATTCACCCCTCCACTTT
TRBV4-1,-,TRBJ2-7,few,CASSPTEGRGIYEQYF,TGCGCCAGCAGCCCCACAGAGGGGAGGGGGATCTACGAGCAGTACTTC
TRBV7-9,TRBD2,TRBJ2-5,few,CASSSGETGLAGETQYF,TGTGCCAGCAGCTCAGGGGAGACGGGACTAGCGGGAGAGACCCAGTACTTC
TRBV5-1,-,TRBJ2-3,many,CASSLSGDTQYF,TGCGCCAGCAGCTTGTCCGGAGATACGCAGTATTTT
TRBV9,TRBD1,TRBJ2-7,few,CASSVGAGGNEQYF,TGTGCCAGCAGCGTAGGGGCAGGGGGCAACGAGCAGTACTTC
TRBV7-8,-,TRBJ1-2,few,CASSQQGYYGYTF,TGTGCCAGCAGCCAACAGGGATACTATGGCTACACCTTC
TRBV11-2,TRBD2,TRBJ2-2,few,CASSLMGGSVTGELFF,TGTGCCAGCAGCTTAATGGGCGGGAGTGTCACCGGGGAGCTGTTTTTT
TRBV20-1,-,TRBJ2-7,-,CSAPIAQRFNEQYF,TGCAGTGCTCCCATTGCGCAGCGGTTCAACGAGCAGTACTTC
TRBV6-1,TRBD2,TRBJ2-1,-,CASSRSGINEQFF,TGTGCCAGCAGCAGAAGCGGGATCAATGAGCAGTTCTTC
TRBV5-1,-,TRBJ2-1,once,CASSSLGGTYNKQFF,TGCGCCAGCAGCTCCCTCGGAGGGACCTACAATAAGCAGTTCTTC
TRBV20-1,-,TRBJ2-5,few,CSARDHEYGLLETQYF,TGCAGTGCTAGAGATCATGAATACGGGCTGCTAGAGACCCAGTACTTC
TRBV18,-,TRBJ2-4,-,CASSPKGNIQYF,TGTGCCAGCTCACCCAAGGGAAACATTCAGTACTTC
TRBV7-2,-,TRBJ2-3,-,CASSLRDRPSTDTQYF,TGTGCCAGCAGCTTAAGAGATCGACCTAGCACAGATACGCAGTATTTT
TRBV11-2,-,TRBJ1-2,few,CASSPTSDGYTF,TGTGCCAGCAGCCCAACTTCGGACGGCTACACCTTC
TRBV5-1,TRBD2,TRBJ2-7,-,CASSTGLAVNYEQYF,TGCGCCAGCAGCACGGGACTAGCGGTAAACTACGAGCAGTACTTC
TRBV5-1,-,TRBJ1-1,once,CAISFGHLNTEAFF,TGCGCCATCAGCTTCGGACACTTGAACACTGAAGCTTTCTTT
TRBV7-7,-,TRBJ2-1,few,CASSLGSDLSYNEQFF,TGTGCCAGCAGCTTAGGATCGGACTTATCCTACAATGAGCAGTTCTTC
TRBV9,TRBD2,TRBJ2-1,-,CASSVTGTSRDNEQFF,TGTGCCAGCAGCGTTACCGGGACTAGTCGTGACAATGAGCAGTTCTTC
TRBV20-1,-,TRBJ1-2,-,CSARDWGDARPGYTF,TGCAGTGCTAGAGATTGGGGGGACGCCCGCCCTGGCTACACCTTC
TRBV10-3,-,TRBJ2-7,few,CAISEIPSLSYEQYF,TGTGCCATCAGTGAGATCCCTAGCCTGTCCTACGAGCAGTACTTC
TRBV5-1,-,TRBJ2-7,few,CASSLVDILSYEQYF,TGCGCCAGCAGCTTAGTCGACATCCTCTCCTACGAGCAGTACTTC
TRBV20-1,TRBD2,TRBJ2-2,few,CSASPGRAGELFF,TGCAGTGCCAGTCCCGGGAGGGCCGGGGAGCTGTTTTTT
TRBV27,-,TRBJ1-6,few,CASSQRNSPLHF,TGTGCCAGCAGTCAGCGAAATTCACCCCTCCACTTT
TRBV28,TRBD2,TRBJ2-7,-,CAITSGRGYEQYF,TGTGCCATTACTAGCGGGAGGGGCTACGAGCAGTACTTC
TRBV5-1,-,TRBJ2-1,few,CASSAGTDNEQFF,TGCGCCAGCAGTGCGGGTACAGACAATGAGCAGTTCTTC
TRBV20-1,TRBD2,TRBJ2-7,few,CSALAGGPREQYF,TGCAGTGCCCTAGCGGGAGGGCCTCGTGAGCAGTACTTC
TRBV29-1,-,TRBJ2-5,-,CSEETQYF,TGCAGCGAAGAGACCCAGTACTTC
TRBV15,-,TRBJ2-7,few,CATSRDGTGLDEQYF,TGTGCCACCAGCAGAGATGGTACAGGCCTCGACGAGCAGTACTTC
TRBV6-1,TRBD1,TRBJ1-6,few,CASSLSGTVDSPLHF,TGTGCCAGCAGCCTTTCCGGGACAGTGGATTCACCCCTCCACTTT
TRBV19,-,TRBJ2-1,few,CASSTNSYNEQFF,TGTGCCAGTAGTACCAACTCCTACAATGAGCAGTTCTTC
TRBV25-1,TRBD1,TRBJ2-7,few,CASRKQGARYEQYF,TGTGCCAGCAGGAAACAGGGGGCTAGGTACGAGCAGTACTTC
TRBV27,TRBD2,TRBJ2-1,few,CASSLSRLAGAYNEQFF,TGTGCCAGCAGTTTATCTAGACTAGCGGGAGCCTACAATGAGCAGTTCTTC
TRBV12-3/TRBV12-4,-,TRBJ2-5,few,CASSFSPGSRETQYF,TGTGCCAGCAGTTTTTCTCCGGGGAGTCGGGAGACCCAGTACTTC
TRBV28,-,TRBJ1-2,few,CASNSIQGGVSSAGYTF,TGTGCCAGCAACTCCATCCAAGGGGGGGTTAGTTCGGCAGGCTACACCTTC
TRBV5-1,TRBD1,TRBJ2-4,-,CASSPTGMSKNIQYF,TGCGCCAGCAGCCCGACAGGGATGAGCAAAAACATTCAGTACTTC
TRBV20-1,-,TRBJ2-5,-,CSASQNTQYF,TGCAGTGCTAGTCAGAACACCCAGTACTTC
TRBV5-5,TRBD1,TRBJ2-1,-,CASFDRVGYNEQFF,TGTGCCAGTTTTGACAGGGTCGGGTACAATGAGCAGTTCTTC
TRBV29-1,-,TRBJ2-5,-,CSVGSETQYF,TGCAGCGTTGGATCTGAGACCCAGTACTTC
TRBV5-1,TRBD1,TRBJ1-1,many,CASSAHTGGPEAFF,TGCGCCAGCAGCGCACATACAGGGGGCCCTGAAGCTTTCTTT
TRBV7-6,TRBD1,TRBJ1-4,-,CASSLATGNEKLFF,TGTGCCAGCAGCTTAGCGACAGGGAATGAAAAACTGTTTTTT
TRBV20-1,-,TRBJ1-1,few,CSAREDMNTEAFF,TGCAGTGCTAGGGAAGATATGAACACTGAAGCTTTCTTT
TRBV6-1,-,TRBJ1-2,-,CASSKFPPGRYGYTF,TGTGCCAGCAGCAAATTCCCGCCCGGGCGCTATGGCTACACCTTC
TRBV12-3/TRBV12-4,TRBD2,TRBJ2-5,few,CASSLTLTSGTPQETQYF,TGTGCCAGCAGTTTAACGTTGACTAGCGGGACCCCCCAAGAGACCCAGTACTTC
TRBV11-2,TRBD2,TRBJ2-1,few,CASSPPGLAQGEQFF,TGTGCCAGCAGCCCACCGGGACTAGCCCAGGGTGAGCAGTTCTTC
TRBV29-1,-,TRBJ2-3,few,CSVLPGTDTQYF,TGCAGCGTTCTACCGGGCACAGATACGCAGTATTTT
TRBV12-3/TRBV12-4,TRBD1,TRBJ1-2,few,CASRTGGYGYTF,TGTGCCAGCAGGACAGGGGGCTATGGCTACACCTTC
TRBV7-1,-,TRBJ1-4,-,CASSSGGLGEKLFF,TGTGCCAGCAGCTCCGGGGGACTCGGCGAAAAACTGTTTTTT
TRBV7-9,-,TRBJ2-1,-,CASSFGWTVNEQFF,TGTGCCAGCAGCTTTGGCTGGACCGTAAATGAGCAGTTCTTC
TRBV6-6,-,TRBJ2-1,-,CASSYFWYNEQFF,TGTGCCAGCAGTTACTTTTGGTACAATGAGCAGTTCTTC
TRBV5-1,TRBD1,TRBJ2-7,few,CASSRGQGFDEQYF,TGCGCCAGCAGCAGAGGACAGGGTTTCGACGAGCAGTACTTC